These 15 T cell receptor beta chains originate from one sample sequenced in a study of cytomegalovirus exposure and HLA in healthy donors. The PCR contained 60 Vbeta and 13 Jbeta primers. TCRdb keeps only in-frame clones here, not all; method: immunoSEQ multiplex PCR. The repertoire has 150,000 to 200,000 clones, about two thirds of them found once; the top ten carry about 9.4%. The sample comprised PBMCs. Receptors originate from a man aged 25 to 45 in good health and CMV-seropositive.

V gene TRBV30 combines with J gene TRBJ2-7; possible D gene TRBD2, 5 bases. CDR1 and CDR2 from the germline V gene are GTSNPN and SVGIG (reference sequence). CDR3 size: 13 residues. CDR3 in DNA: TGTGCTAATACGCGGAGCGGCTCCTACGAGCAGTACTTC. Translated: CANTRSGSYEQYF.

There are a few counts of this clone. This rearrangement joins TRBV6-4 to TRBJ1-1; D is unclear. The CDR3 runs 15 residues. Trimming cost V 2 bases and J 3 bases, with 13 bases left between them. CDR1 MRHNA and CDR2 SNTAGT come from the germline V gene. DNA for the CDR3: TGTGCCAGCAGTGACCCACCCACGGAGGACACTGAAGCTTTCTTT. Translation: CASSDPPTEDTEAFF.

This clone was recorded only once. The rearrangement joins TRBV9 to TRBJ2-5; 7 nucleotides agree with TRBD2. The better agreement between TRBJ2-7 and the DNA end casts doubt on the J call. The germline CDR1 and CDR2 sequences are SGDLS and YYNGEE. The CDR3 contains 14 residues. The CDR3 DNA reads TGTGCCAGCAGCGTAGGCGGGAGTGACAACGAGCAGTACTTC. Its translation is CASSVGGSDNEQYF.

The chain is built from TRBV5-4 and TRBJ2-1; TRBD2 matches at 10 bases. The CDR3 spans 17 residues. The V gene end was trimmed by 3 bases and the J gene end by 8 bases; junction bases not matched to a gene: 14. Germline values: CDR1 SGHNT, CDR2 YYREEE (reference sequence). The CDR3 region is CASSWGGVAGGRYEQFF. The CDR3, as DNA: TGTGCCAGCAGCTGGGGGGGGGTAGCGGGAGGTAGGTATGAGCAGTTCTTC.

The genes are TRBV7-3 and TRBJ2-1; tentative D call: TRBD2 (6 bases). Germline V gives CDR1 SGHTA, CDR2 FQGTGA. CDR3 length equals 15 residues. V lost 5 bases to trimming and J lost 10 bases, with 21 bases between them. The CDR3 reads CASSPGRLGKGEQFF. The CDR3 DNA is TGTGCCAGCAGCCCAGGGAGGCTTGGGAAGGGAGAGCAGTTCTTC.

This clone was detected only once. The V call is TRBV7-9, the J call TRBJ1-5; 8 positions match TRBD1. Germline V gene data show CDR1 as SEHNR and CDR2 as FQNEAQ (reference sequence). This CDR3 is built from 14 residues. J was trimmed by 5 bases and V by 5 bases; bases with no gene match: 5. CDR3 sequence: CASSKDRADQPQHF. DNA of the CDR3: TGTGCCAGCAGCAAGGACAGGGCCGATCAGCCCCAGCATTTT.

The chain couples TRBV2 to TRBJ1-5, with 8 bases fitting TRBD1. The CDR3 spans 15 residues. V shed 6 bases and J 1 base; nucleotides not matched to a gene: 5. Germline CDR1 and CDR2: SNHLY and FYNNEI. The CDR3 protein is CASRQTGVSNQPQHF. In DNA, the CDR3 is TGTGCCAGCAGGCAGACAGGGGTGAGCAATCAGCCCCAGCATTTT.

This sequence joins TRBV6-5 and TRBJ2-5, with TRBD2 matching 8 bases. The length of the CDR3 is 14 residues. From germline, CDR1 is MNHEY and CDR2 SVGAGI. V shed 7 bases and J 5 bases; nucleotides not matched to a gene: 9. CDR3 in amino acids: CASTPGGGWETQYF. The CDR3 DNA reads TGTGCCAGCACTCCCGGGGGGGGGTGGGAGACCCAGTACTTC.

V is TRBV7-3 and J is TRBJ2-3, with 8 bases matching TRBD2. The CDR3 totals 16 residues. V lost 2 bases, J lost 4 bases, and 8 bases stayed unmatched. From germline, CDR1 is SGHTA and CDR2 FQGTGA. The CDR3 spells CASSLLGGRISDTQYF. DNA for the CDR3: TGTGCCAGCAGCTTATTAGGCGGGAGGATATCAGATACGCAGTATTTT.

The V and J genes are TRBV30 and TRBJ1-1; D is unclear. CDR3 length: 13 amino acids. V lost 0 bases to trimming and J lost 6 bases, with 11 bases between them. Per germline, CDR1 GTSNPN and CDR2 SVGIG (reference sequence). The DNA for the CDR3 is TGTGCCTGGAGTGTCTTTCCCCGGTCTGAAGCTTTCTTT. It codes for CAWSVFPRSEAFF.

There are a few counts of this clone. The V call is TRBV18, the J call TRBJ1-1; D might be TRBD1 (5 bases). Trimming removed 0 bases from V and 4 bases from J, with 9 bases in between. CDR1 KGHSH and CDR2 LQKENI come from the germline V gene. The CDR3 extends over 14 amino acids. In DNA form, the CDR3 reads TGTGCCAGCTCACCACCGGGGGGGGGCACTGAAGCTTTCTTT. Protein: CASSPPGGGTEAFF.

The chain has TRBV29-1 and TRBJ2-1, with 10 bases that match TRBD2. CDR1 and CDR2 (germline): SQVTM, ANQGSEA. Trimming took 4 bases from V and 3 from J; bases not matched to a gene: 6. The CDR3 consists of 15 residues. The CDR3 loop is CSVGLAGGIYNEQFF. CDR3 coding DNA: TGCAGCGTTGGTTTAGCGGGAGGTATCTACAATGAGCAGTTCTTC.

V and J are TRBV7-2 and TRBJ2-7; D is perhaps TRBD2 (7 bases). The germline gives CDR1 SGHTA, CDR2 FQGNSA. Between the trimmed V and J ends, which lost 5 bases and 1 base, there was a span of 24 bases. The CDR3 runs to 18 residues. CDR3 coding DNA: TGTGCCAGCAGCCGCGCCCCCGGGGGGCGGGCCGTTTCCTACGAGCAGTACTTC. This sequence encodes CASSRAPGGRAVSYEQYF.

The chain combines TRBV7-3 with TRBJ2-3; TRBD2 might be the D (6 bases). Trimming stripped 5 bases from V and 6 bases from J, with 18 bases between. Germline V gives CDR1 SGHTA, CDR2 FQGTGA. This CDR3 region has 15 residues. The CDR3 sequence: CASSPTGLNLDTQYF. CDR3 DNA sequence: TGTGCCAGCAGCCCGACGGGACTTAACCTTGATACGCAGTATTTT.

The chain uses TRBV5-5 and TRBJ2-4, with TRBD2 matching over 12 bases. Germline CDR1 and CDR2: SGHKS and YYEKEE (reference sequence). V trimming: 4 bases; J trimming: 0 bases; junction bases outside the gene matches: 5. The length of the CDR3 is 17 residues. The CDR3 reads CASSPRLAGEAKNIQYF. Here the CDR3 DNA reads TGTGCCAGCAGCCCCCGACTAGCGGGGGAAGCCAAAAACATTCAGTACTTC.